This T cell receptor beta chain stems from a study of shared clonotypes between healthy human individuals. A word on this clone: Its specificity is unknown.

Study results and limitations: Having only a few donors restricted how much genetic and exposure-history diversity was captured. Though the depth was large, rarefaction showed that sorted-subset sequencing was incomplete.

The CDR3 length is 15 residues. Trimming at V came to 4 bases and at J to 7 bases, leaving 8 bases not matched to a gene. In germline, CDR1 is MGHRA, CDR2 YSYEKL. Using immunoSEQ multiplex PCR, the repertoire was profiled, and TCRdb retains in-frame clones only, with some absent. The top ten hold 0.3% to 0.45% of the sample, which has about 2.3 million clones, 85% to 95% seen once. The CD4+ fraction was divided into a CD45RA+ naive subset and a CD45RA-negative memory subset. The chain links TRBV4-1 to TRBJ1-5; 9 bases are shared with TRBD1. Specimen: naive CD4+ T cells from PBMCs. Stated subset: CD45RA+ positively selected. The receptor comes from a man aged 18 to 30 in good health. Some clones in this sample may be carry-over from other donors' samples. Here the CDR3 DNA reads TGCGCCAGCAGCCCCGCCGACAGGGGGGAACAGCCCCAGCATTTT. It yields the protein CASSPADRGEQPQHF.